The clone carrying this T cell receptor beta chain was observed a handful of times. Its antigen is unidentified. There are 20 residues in the CDR3. V shed 5 bases, J shed 2 bases, and the junction held 19 bases outside the gene matches. Germline CDR1 reads SGHTA; CDR2 reads FQGNSA. This sample is part of a study of regulatory T cells in long-lasting Graves disease. The study, taken as a whole, reports: With a small sample size, accuracy may have been reduced. TRBV28 was favored in persistent disease, as were TRBJ1-2 and TRBJ2-5.

Assembly of TCR beta libraries relied on iRepertoire HTBI primers together with Arm-PCR of CDR3 regions. TCRdb re-analysed the multiplex PCR reads in MiXCR, keeping a single row per CDR3 protein. The top ten hold more than 20% of the sample, which has fewer than 450,000 distinct CDR3 sequences, more than 20% seen once. Indicated time point: persistent/refractory GD, antithyroid drugs over 5 years with positive TRAb. After RNA was extracted from PBMCs, the TCR library was made from it. The sample was peripheral blood mononuclear cells (PBMCs), taken when the disease was refractory, from a patient treated with antithyroid drugs. V usage is TRBV7-2 and J usage is TRBJ1-5; TRBD1 matches at 9 bases. This receptor was obtained from a female donor with Graves disease. CDR3: CASSPRDREIFYLGNQPQHF. In DNA form, the CDR3 reads TGTGCCAGCAGCCCTCGGGACAGGGAAATCTTCTATCTTGGCAATCAGCCCCAGCATTTT. The variable domain in full, completed from reference TRBV7-2 and TRBJ1-5, reads GAGVSQSPSNKVTEKGKDVELRCDPISGHTALYWYRQSLGQGLEFLIYFQGNSAPDKSGLPSDRFSAERTGGSVSTLTIQRTQQEDSAVYLCASSPRDREIFYLGNQPQHFGDGTRLSIL.